What follows describes a single T cell receptor beta chain. The data were obtained in a study of cytomegalovirus exposure and HLA in healthy donors. CDR1 is ENHRY, CDR2 SYGVKD, per germline. V was clipped by 3 bases and J by 4 bases, with 3 bases between them. The CDR3 spans 11 residues. Vbeta (60) and Jbeta (13) primers were used in the PCR. The data were produced by immunoSEQ multiplex PCR, yet TCRdb's version contains in-frame clones alone and is incomplete. The table lists hundreds of thousands of clones, roughly 80% of them singletons, with less than 20% in the top ten. Sequencing used PBMCs. V usage is TRBV10-3 and J usage is TRBJ1-1; D remains ambiguous. The TCR comes from a man aged 35-49 years in good health and CMV-seronegative. The CDR3 loop reads CAISDLTEAFF. The CDR3 bases are TGTGCCATCAGTGATCTCACTGAAGCTTTCTTT.